What follows is one T cell receptor beta chain and its context. The sample originates from a study of blood T cell repertoires in COVID-19. Turning to the study itself: Acute and convalescent COVID-19 samples came from the United States, Italy and Spain. Sample material is recorded as cDNA or gDNA derived from T cells, B-cell-depleted T cells, or PBMCs.

The table came from immunoSEQ multiplex PCR; TCRdb's copy has only in-frame clones and leaves some out. The profile shows 220,000 or so clones, 86% of them singletons. CDR3 length equals 18 residues. The germline gives CDR1 LNHDA, CDR2 SQIVND (reference sequence). V was clipped by 3 bases and J by 0 bases, with 18 bases between them. The receptor's source is a woman aged 50 to 60 with COVID-19, enrolled during active disease. Sequenced: peripheral blood. The chain employs TRBV19 and TRBJ2-4, with D maybe TRBD2 (6 bases). CDR3 region: CASSIAIRGNLAKNIQYF. DNA for the CDR3: TGTGCCAGTAGTATTGCGATTCGGGGGAATCTAGCCAAAAACATTCAGTACTTC.